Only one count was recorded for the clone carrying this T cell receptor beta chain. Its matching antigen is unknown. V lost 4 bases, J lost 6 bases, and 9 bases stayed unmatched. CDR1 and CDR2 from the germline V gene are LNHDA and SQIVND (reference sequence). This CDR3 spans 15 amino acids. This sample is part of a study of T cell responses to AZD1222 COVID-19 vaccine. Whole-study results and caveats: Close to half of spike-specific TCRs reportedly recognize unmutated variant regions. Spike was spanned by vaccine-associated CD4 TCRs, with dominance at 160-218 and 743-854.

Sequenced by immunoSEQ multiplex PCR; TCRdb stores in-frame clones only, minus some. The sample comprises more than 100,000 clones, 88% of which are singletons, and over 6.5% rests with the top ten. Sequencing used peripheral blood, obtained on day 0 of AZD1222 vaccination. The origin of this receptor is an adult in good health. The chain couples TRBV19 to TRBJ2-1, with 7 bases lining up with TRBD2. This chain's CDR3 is CASSKGGTGLNEQFF. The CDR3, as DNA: TGTGCCAGTAGTAAGGGAGGGACTGGGCTCAATGAGCAGTTCTTC.